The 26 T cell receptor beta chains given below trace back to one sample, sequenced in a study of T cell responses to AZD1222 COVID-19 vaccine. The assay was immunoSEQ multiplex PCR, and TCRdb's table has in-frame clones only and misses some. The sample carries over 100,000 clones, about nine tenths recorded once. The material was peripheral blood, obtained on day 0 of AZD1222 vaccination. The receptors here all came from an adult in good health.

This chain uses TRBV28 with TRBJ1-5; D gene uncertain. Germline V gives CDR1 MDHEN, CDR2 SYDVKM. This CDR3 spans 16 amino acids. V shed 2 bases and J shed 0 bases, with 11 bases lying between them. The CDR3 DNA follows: TGTGCCAGCAGTTTAGTTCAGGCTTCTAGCAATCAGCCCCAGCATTTT. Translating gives CASSLVQASSNQPQHF.

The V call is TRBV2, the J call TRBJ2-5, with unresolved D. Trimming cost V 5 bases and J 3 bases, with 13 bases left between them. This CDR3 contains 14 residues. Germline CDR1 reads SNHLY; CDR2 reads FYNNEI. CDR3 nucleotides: TGTGCCAGCAGTCGATTGGCACCCGAAGAGACCCAGTACTTC. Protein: CASSRLAPEETQYF.

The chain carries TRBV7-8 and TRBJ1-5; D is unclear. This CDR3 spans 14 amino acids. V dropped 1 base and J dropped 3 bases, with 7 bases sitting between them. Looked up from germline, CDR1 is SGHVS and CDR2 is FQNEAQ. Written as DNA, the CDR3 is TGTGCCAGCAGCTTAGGGGTTGTCAATCAGCCCCAGCATTTT. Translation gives CASSLGVVNQPQHF.

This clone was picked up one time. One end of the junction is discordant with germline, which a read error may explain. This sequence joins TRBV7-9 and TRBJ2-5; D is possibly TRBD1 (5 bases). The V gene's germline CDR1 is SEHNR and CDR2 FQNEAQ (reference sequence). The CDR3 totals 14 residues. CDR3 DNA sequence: TGTGCCGGCAGTTTAATACCAGGGTATGAGACCCAGTACTTC. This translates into CAGSLIPGYETQYF.

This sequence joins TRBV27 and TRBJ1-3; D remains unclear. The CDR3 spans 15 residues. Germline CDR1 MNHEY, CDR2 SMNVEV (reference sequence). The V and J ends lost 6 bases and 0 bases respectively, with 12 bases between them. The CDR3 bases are TGTGCCAGCAGCCTGACGTATAGCTCTGGAAACACCATATATTTT. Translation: CASSLTYSSGNTIYF.

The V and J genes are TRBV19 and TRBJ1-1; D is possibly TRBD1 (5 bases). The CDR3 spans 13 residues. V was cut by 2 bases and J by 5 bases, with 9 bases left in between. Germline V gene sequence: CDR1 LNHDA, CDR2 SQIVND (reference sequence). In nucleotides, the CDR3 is TGTGCCAGTAGTATACCCAGGGAGACTGAAGCTTTCTTT. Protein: CASSIPRETEAFF.

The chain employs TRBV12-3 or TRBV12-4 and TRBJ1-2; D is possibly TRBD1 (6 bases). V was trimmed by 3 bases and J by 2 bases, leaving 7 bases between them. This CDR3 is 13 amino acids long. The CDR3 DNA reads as TGTGCCAGCAGTTTCGGGACAAACTATGGCTACACCTTC. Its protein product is CASSFGTNYGYTF.

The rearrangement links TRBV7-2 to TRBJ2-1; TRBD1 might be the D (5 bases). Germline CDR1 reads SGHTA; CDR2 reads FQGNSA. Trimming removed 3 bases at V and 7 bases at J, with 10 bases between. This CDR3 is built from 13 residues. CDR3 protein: CASSLPGKNEQFF. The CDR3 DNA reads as TGTGCCAGCAGCTTGCCAGGGAAGAATGAGCAGTTCTTC.

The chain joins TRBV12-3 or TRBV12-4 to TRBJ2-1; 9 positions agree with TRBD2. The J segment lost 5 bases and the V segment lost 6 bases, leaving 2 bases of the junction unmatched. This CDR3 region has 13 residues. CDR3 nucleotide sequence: TGTGCCAGCAGGACTAGCGGAAACAATGAGCAGTTCTTC. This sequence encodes CASRTSGNNEQFF.

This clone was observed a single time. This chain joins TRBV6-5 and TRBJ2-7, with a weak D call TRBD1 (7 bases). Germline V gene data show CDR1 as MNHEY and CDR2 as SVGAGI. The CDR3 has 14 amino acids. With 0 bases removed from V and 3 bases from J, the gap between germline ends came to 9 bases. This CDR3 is CASSYSQGGYEQYF. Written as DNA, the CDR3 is TGTGCCAGCAGTTACTCGCAGGGGGGCTACGAGCAGTACTTC.

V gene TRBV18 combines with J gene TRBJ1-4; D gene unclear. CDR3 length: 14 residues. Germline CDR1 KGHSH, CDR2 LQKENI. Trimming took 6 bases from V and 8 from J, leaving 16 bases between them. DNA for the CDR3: TGTGCCAGCTCGGCCTTCGGACGCAGGGAAAAACTGTTTTTT. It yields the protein CASSAFGRREKLFF.

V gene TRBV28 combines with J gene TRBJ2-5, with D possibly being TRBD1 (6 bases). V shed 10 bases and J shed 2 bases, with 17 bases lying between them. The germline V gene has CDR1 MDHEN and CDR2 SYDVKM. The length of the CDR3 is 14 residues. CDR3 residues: CATRRGQRQETQYF. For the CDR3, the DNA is TGTGCCACCAGGAGAGGACAGCGACAAGAGACCCAGTACTTC.

The CDR3 sequence: CASSSTGGENTEAFF. DNA of the CDR3: TGTGCCAGCAGTTCTACAGGGGGGGAGAACACTGAAGCTTTCTTT. This chain connects TRBV28 to TRBJ1-1, with 8 bases lining up with TRBD1. After removal of 4 bases from V and 1 base from J, the junction contained 5 bases not matched to a gene. There are 15 residues in the CDR3. CDR1 MDHEN and CDR2 SYDVKM come from the germline V gene.

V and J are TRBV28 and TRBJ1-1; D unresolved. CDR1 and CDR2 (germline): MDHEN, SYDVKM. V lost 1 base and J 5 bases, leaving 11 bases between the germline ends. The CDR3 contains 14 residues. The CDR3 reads CASSLSPQQTEAFF. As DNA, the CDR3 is TGTGCCAGCAGTTTATCCCCACAGCAAACTGAAGCTTTCTTT.

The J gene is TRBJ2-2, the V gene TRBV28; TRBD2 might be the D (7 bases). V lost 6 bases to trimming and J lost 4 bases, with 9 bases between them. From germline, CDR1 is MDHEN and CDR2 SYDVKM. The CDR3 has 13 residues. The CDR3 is CASRRGGTGELFF. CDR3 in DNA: TGTGCCAGCAGAAGGGGGGGCACCGGGGAGCTGTTTTTT.

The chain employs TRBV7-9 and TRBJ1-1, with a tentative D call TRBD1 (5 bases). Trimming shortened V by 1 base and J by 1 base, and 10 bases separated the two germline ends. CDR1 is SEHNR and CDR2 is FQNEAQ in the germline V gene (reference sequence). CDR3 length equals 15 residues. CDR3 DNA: TGTGCCAGCAGCTTAGGGGGGAGTGGGAACACTGAAGCTTTCTTT. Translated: CASSLGGSGNTEAFF.

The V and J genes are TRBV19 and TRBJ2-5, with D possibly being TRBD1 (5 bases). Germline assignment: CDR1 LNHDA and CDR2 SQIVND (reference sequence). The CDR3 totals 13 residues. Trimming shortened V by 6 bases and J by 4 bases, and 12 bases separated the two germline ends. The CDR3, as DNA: TGTGCCAGTAGCGTGCAGGGCAGAGAGACCCAGTACTTC. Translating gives CASSVQGRETQYF.

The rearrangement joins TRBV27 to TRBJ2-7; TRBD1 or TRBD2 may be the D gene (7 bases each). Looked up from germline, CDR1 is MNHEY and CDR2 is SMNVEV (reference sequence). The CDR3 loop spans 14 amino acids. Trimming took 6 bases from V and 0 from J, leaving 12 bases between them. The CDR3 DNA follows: TGTGCCAGCAGGCCCAGGGGGGGCTCCTACGAGCAGTACTTC. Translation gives CASRPRGGSYEQYF.

CDR3 bases: TGTGCCTGGAGTGTCCAGACCTCTGGAAACACCATATATTTT. Translated, it gives CAWSVQTSGNTIYF. The rearrangement links TRBV30 to TRBJ1-3; D is unresolved. The V and J ends lost 0 bases and 0 bases respectively, with 6 bases between them. Germline V gene data show CDR1 as GTSNPN and CDR2 as SVGIG (reference sequence). The CDR3 loop spans 14 amino acids.

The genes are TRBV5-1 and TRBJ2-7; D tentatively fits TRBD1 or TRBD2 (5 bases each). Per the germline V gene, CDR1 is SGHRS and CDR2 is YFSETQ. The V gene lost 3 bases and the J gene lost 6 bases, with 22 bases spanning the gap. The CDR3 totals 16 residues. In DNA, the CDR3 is TGCGCCAGCAGCTCCAAGGACGGGACGGTGGAAGGCGAGCAGTACTTC. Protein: CASSSKDGTVEGEQYF.

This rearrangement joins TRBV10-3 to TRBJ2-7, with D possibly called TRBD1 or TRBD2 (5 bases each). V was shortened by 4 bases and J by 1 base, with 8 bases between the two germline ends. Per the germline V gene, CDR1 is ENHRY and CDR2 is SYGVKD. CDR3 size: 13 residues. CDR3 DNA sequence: TGTGCCATCAGTGTGGGGGATTCCTACGAGCAGTACTTC. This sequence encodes CAISVGDSYEQYF.

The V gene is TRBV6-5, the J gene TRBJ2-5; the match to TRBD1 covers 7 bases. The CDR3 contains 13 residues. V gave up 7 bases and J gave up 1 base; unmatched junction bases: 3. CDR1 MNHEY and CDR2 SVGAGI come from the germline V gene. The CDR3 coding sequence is TGTGCCAGCAATTGGGACAGCCAAGAGACCCAGTACTTC. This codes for CASNWDSQETQYF.

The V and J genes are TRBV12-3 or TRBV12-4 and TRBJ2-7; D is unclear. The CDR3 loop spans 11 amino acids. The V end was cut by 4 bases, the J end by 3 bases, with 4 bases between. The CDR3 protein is CASSYSYEQYF. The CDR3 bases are TGTGCCAGCAGTTACAGCTACGAGCAGTACTTC.

CDR3 DNA: TGCGCCAGCAGCCTTCGCCCGGACAGGGACCACGAGCAGTACTTC. It translates to CASSLRPDRDHEQYF. V is TRBV5-1 and J is TRBJ2-7, with 8 bases that match TRBD1. Germline trimming cut 4 bases from V and 5 bases from J; bases unmatched to any gene: 11. The V gene's germline CDR1 is SGHRS and CDR2 YFSETQ. The CDR3 is 15 residues long. Variable domain in full (rest from reference TRBV5-1 and TRBJ2-7): KAGVTQTPRYLIKTRGQQVTLSCSPISGHRSVSWYQQTPGQGLQFLFEYFSETQRNKGNFPGRFSGRQFSNSRSEMNVSTLELGDSALYLCASSLRPDRDHEQYFGPGTRLTVT.

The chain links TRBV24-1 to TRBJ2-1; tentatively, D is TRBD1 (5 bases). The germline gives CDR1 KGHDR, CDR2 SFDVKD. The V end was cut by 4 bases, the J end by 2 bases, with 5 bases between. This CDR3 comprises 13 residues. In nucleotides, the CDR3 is TGTGCCACCAGTGAAGGGGCCTACAATGAGCAGTTCTTC. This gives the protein CATSEGAYNEQFF.

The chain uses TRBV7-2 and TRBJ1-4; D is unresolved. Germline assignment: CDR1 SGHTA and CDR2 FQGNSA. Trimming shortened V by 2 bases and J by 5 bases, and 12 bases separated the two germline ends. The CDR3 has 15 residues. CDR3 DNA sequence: TGTGCCAGCAGCTTAAGTCACTTGTCAAATGAAAAACTGTTTTTT. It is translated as CASSLSHLSNEKLFF. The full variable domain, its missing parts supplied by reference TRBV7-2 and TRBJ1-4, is GAGVSQSPSNKVTEKGKDVELRCDPISGHTALYWYRQSLGQGLEFLIYFQGNSAPDKSGLPSDRFSAERTGGSVSTLTIQRTQQEDSAVYLCASSLSHLSNEKLFFGSGTQLSVL.